This is a list of T cell receptor beta chains from one sample in a study of cytomegalovirus exposure and HLA in healthy donors. Libraries were prepared by immunoSEQ multiplex PCR; TCRdb keeps only in-frame clonotypes and omits some of them. The data hold more than 50,000 clones, with just under 95% observed a single time. Sequencing was carried out using PBMCs. The receptors shown here come from a man aged 18 to 30 in good health and CMV-seronegative. Each CDR3 is given with its conserved first and last residue. The D gene is left open where the match is weak. Some rows have no size entry. The others give once, few or many, or a class for an expanded clone.

abundance | d_gene | j_gene | v_gene | CDR3nt | CDR3aa
- | - | TRBJ2-7 | TRBV27 | TGTGCCAGCAGACCTACCGGGACTCCCTCCTACGAGCAGTACTTC | CASRPTGTPSYEQYF
- | TRBD2 | TRBJ2-7 | TRBV4-1 | TGCGCCAGCAGCCAAGAAGCGGAGCGGGAGGCCCCCTTCGAGCAGTACTTC | CASSQEAEREAPFEQYF
once | TRBD1 | TRBJ1-1 | TRBV10-3 | TGTGCCATTGCGACAGGGTTGAACACTGAAGCTTTCTTT | CAIATGLNTEAFF
- | TRBD1 | TRBJ2-2 | TRBV19 | TGTGCCAGTCACCGGACAGGAGACCCGGGCGCGCTGTTTTTT | CASHRTGDPGALFF
- | TRBD1 | TRBJ2-7 | TRBV5-1 | TGCGCCAGCAGCTTGGTGGTGGGCAGGGGGCCCAACCAGCAGTACTTC | CASSLVVGRGPNQQYF
- | - | TRBJ1-5 | TRBV18 | TGTGCCAGCTCACCCAGTAGCAATCAGCCCCAGCATTTT | CASSPSSNQPQHF
- | - | TRBJ1-2 | TRBV6-5 | TGTGCCAGCACGGAGGAGAGATTCTATGGCTACACCTTC | CASTEERFYGYTF
- | TRBD1 | TRBJ2-2 | TRBV5-1 | TGCGCCAGCAGCGAAGGGACAGTCGCGAACACCGGGGAGCTGTTTTTT | CASSEGTVANTGELFF
- | - | TRBJ2-3 | TRBV6-1 | TGTGCCAGCAGTGATCGCGGGGGCCCAGATACGCAGTATTTT | CASSDRGGPDTQYF
- | TRBD2 | TRBJ2-7 | TRBV11-2 | TGTGCCAGCAGCTCCCTATACCCCAAGACTAGCGGAAGACTCTACGAGCAGTACTTC | CASSSLYPKTSGRLYEQYF
- | TRBD1 | TRBJ1-2 | TRBV18 | TGTGCCAGCTCACCAGCGGGACAGGGTAGCTATGGCTACACCTTC | CASSPAGQGSYGYTF
- | - | TRBJ2-1 | TRBV27 | TGTGCCAGTCCTCTAGGCTATCCAACAAATGAGCAGTTCTTC | CASPLGYPTNEQFF
- | - | TRBJ1-2 | TRBV5-1 | TGCGCCAGCAGCTTGGGGGGAGACGATGGCTACACCTTC | CASSLGGDDGYTF
- | TRBD1 | TRBJ2-5 | TRBV18 | TGTGCCAGCTCACCACCACGCGGACAGGAGCTACAAGAGACCCAGTACTTC | CASSPPRGQELQETQYF
- | TRBD1 | TRBJ1-5 | TRBV29-1 | TGCAGCGTAGAAGGGCTGGGACAGGCTAATCAGCCCCAGCATTTT | CSVEGLGQANQPQHF
- | - | TRBJ1-2 | TRBV6-6 | TGTGCCAGCAGTTACTCGTGGGAGTATGGCTACACCTTC | CASSYSWEYGYTF
- | - | TRBJ2-1 | TRBV6-1 | TGTGCCAGCAGGCCCCCTGGGAGCTCCTACAATGAGCAGTTCTTC | CASRPPGSSYNEQFF
- | - | TRBJ1-2 | TRBV4-3 | TGCGCCAGCAGCCCATCTAGGACCCCGACTATATATGGCTACACCTTC | CASSPSRTPTIYGYTF
- | TRBD1 | TRBJ2-3 | TRBV28 | TGTGCCAGCAGTTTGGATAGGACAGGAGCAGATACGCAGTATTTT | CASSLDRTGADTQYF
- | TRBD2 | TRBJ2-1 | TRBV9 | TGTGCCAGCAGCTTCTCCGGGATAGCGGGAGCAAATGAGCAGTTCTTC | CASSFSGIAGANEQFF
once | - | TRBJ2-7 | TRBV5-5 | TGTGCCAGCAGCTTGTTAGGGGACTTCCCCTACGAGCAGTACTTC | CASSLLGDFPYEQYF
- | TRBD1 | TRBJ1-1 | TRBV6-5 | TGTGCCAGCAGCAACAGGGGTGGGACTGAAGCTTTCTTT | CASSNRGGTEAFF
- | - | TRBJ2-5 | TRBV11-3 | TGTGCCAGCAGCTCAGACGTGGAGACCCAGTACTTC | CASSSDVETQYF
- | TRBD1 | TRBJ1-4 | TRBV29-1 | TGCAGCGCTTCCGGGACAGGGGGAAATAATGAAAAACTGTTTTTT | CSASGTGGNNEKLFF
- | - | TRBJ2-7 | TRBV11-3 | TGTGCCAGCAGCCCGAGACAAGACCCGGTCTACGAGCAGTACTTC | CASSPRQDPVYEQYF
- | TRBD1 | TRBJ2-7 | TRBV30 | TGTGCCTGGAGTCCTAGACCTACAGGGGCTCTCTCCTACGAGCAGTACTTC | CAWSPRPTGALSYEQYF
- | TRBD1 | TRBJ1-4 | TRBV9 | TGTGCCAGCAGCCCCGGGACAGGTGCAACTAATGAAAAACTGTTTTTT | CASSPGTGATNEKLFF
- | TRBD1 | TRBJ1-1 | TRBV5-4 | TGTGCCAGCAGCTGGGACAGCTCCTCAACTTATGAAGCTTTCTTT | CASSWDSSSTYEAFF
- | TRBD2 | TRBJ2-3 | TRBV11-3 | TGTGCCAGCAGCTTAGGGTTACGGGAGGACTACACAGATACGCAGTATTTT | CASSLGLREDYTDTQYF
- | TRBD1 | TRBJ2-1 | TRBV12-5 | TGTGCTAGTGGTTTGGTAACCGGACAGGGGGCCCATGAGCAGTTCTTC | CASGLVTGQGAHEQFF
- | TRBD1 | TRBJ1-2 | TRBV28 | TGTGCCAGCACTCGAACAGGGGGTTATGGCTACACCTTC | CASTRTGGYGYTF
- | TRBD1 | TRBJ2-5 | TRBV5-3 | TGTGCCAGAAGCTGTCCGGGACAGGGGACCTCGTCCCCCGAGACCCAGTACTTC | CARSCPGQGTSSPETQYF
- | - | TRBJ1-2 | TRBV7-8 | TGTGCCAGCAGCTTACGGTACGAGAAACCCTATGGCTACACCTTC | CASSLRYEKPYGYTF
- | TRBD1 | TRBJ2-5 | TRBV7-2 | TGTGCCAGCAGCTTGATGTTACTGACAGGGTCCCAAGAGACCCAGTACTTC | CASSLMLLTGSQETQYF
- | - | TRBJ2-3 | TRBV4-1 | TGCGCCAGCAGCCGAGACAGGGCGGGGACAGATACGCAGTATTTT | CASSRDRAGTDTQYF
- | TRBD2 | TRBJ2-1 | TRBV7-7 | TGTGCCAGCAGCCCACACTCAAATAGCGGGAACAACAATGAGCAGTTCTTC | CASSPHSNSGNNNEQFF
once | - | TRBJ2-3 | TRBV7-9 | TGTGCCAGCAGCTTATTAAGCGGGACAGATACGCAGTATTTT | CASSLLSGTDTQYF
- | - | TRBJ2-7 | TRBV23-1 | TGCGCCAGCAGTCGATATCCCCCTTCGGAGGAGCAGTACTTC | CASSRYPPSEEQYF
- | TRBD1 | TRBJ2-7 | TRBV5-1 | TGCGCCAGCAGCTTGTACGATGGGACAGGGGACGAGCAGTACTTC | CASSLYDGTGDEQYF
- | - | TRBJ2-2 | TRBV7-8 | TGTGCCAGCAGCCACAGGTCCACCGGGGAGCTGTTTTTT | CASSHRSTGELFF
- | - | TRBJ1-2 | TRBV6-1 | TGTGCCAGCAGTTCGGGAGGCTATGGCTACACCTTC | CASSSGGYGYTF
- | TRBD2 | TRBJ2-3 | TRBV30 | TGTGCCTGGAAGCTAGCGGGAGGGGTGGGCACAGATACGCAGTATTTT | CAWKLAGGVGTDTQYF
- | - | TRBJ1-1 | TRBV7-2 | TGTGCCAGCAGCTTAGGTTTTTTCGCAGGGGTTCACACTGAAGCTTTCTTT | CASSLGFFAGVHTEAFF
- | - | TRBJ1-3 | TRBV30 | TGTGCCTGGAGTGTGACCCTGGGGGGTGCCGGTGGCACCATATATTTT | CAWSVTLGGAGGTIYF
- | - | TRBJ1-2 | TRBV25-1 | TGTGCCAGCAGTAGAACAGGGACCGGCTACACCTTC | CASSRTGTGYTF
- | - | TRBJ2-7 | TRBV5-6 | TGTGCCAGCACCACACAGGGAATTCCCCACGAGCAGTACTTC | CASTTQGIPHEQYF
- | - | TRBJ1-3 | TRBV6-1 | TGTGCCAGCACCAGGACATCCTCTGGAAACACCATATATTTT | CASTRTSSGNTIYF
- | TRBD1 | TRBJ1-3 | TRBV6-1 | TGTGCCAGCAGTGGGACAGGCTCTGGAAACACCATATATTTT | CASSGTGSGNTIYF
- | TRBD1 | TRBJ1-2 | TRBV28 | TGTGCCAGCAGTGCGAGAGGGACAGTCTATGGCTACACCTTC | CASSARGTVYGYTF
- | TRBD2 | TRBJ2-7 | TRBV2 | TGTGCCAGCACCAAGACTAGCGGGAGGGTCTACGAGCAGTACTTC | CASTKTSGRVYEQYF
- | - | TRBJ2-7 | TRBV18 | TGTGCCAGCTCACCACCGGGACTTACGACCTACGAGCAGTACTTC | CASSPPGLTTYEQYF
- | TRBD1 | TRBJ1-1 | TRBV7-9 | TGTGCCAGCAGCTTAGGGGGGACAGGGGTCACTGAAGCTTTCTTT | CASSLGGTGVTEAFF
- | - | TRBJ2-1 | TRBV25-1 | TGTGCCAGCAGTATATACTATCTCTCCTCAACATACAATGAGCAGTTCTTC | CASSIYYLSSTYNEQFF